The rows below give T cell receptor beta chains drawn from one sample of a study of blood T cell repertoires in COVID-19. Clones were read by immunoSEQ multiplex PCR, and TCRdb kept only the in-frame ones, dropping some. The table shows around 70,000 clones, with about 80% occurring only once. The sample taken for sequencing was peripheral blood. All receptors come from a man in his 70s who had recovered from COVID-19. Both conserved end residues are part of each CDR3. A D gene is named only where the DNA matches it firmly. A row's size may be missing; if present it is once, few, many or a size class.

DNA: TGTGCCAGCAGTACTCAGGGGGAGCGCTACAATGAGCAGTTCTTC
CDR3: CASSTQGERYNEQFF
J: TRBJ2-1
size: -
V: TRBV28
D: TRBD1

DNA: TGTGCCAGCAGTTTGACAGAGGATTACACTGAAGCTTTCTTT
CDR3: CASSLTEDYTEAFF
J: TRBJ1-1
size: -
V: TRBV28
D: -

DNA: TGTGCCAGTAGTATGGGGGCAGGGCCTGAGACCCAGTACTTC
CDR3: CASSMGAGPETQYF
J: TRBJ2-5
size: -
V: TRBV19
D: -

DNA: TGTGCCAGCAGCTTGAGGGGGACGGCTAGCACAGATACGCAGTATTTT
CDR3: CASSLRGTASTDTQYF
J: TRBJ2-3
size: -
V: TRBV5-6
D: -

DNA: TGTGCCACCACGGGAAGGAACTATGGCTACACCTTC
CDR3: CATTGRNYGYTF
J: TRBJ1-2
size: -
V: TRBV12-3/TRBV12-4
D: -

DNA: TGTGCCAGCAGACACGATAGCAATCAGCCCCAGCATTTT
CDR3: CASRHDSNQPQHF
J: TRBJ1-5
size: -
V: TRBV6-5
D: -

DNA: TGTGCCACCGGGGACTCACGGACTGTGGGCAATACGCAGTATTTT
CDR3: CATGDSRTVGNTQYF
J: TRBJ2-3
size: -
V: TRBV24-1
D: -

DNA: TGTGCCAGCAGCTTAGCTAGATCAACAGGGTACGGAAACACCATATATTTT
CDR3: CASSLARSTGYGNTIYF
J: TRBJ1-3
size: -
V: TRBV7-8
D: -

DNA: TGTGCCAGCAGTTCCTCCAGCGAAAGTCAGCCCCAGCATTTT
CDR3: CASSSSSESQPQHF
J: TRBJ1-5
size: -
V: TRBV6-6
D: -

DNA: TGCGCCAGCAGCCAAGTATACGGTTACGAGCAGTACTTC
CDR3: CASSQVYGYEQYF
J: TRBJ2-7
size: -
V: TRBV4-3
D: -

DNA: TGTGCCAGCAGCATTAACAGGGTTAGCACAGATACGCAGTATTTT
CDR3: CASSINRVSTDTQYF
J: TRBJ2-3
size: -
V: TRBV2
D: -

DNA: TGTGCCACCAGCAGAGGGACAGGGGGTTACAACTATGGCTACACCTTC
CDR3: CATSRGTGGYNYGYTF
J: TRBJ1-2
size: -
V: TRBV15
D: TRBD1

DNA: TGCAGCGGCGGGACTAGCGGAGACAATGAGCAGTTCTTC
CDR3: CSGGTSGDNEQFF
J: TRBJ2-1
size: once
V: TRBV29-1
D: TRBD2

DNA: TGTGCCAGTACCATTGGCCAGTCCAATCAGCCCCAGCATTTT
CDR3: CASTIGQSNQPQHF
J: TRBJ1-5
size: few
V: TRBV19
D: -

DNA: TGCGCCAGCAGCCAAGACCCCGAGTTCTATGGCTACACCTTC
CDR3: CASSQDPEFYGYTF
J: TRBJ1-2
size: -
V: TRBV4-3
D: -

DNA: TGCAGCGTTGAAGATAGGGCAGGGATAACAGATACGCAGTATTTT
CDR3: CSVEDRAGITDTQYF
J: TRBJ2-3
size: few
V: TRBV29-1
D: -

DNA: TGTGCCAGCTCACCACCCGGGTACACTGAAGCTTTCTTT
CDR3: CASSPPGYTEAFF
J: TRBJ1-1
size: -
V: TRBV18
D: -

DNA: TGTGCCAGCAGTTCCTCGGACAGCCAAGAGACCCAGTACTTC
CDR3: CASSSSDSQETQYF
J: TRBJ2-5
size: -
V: TRBV6-2/TRBV6-3
D: -

DNA: TGTGCCAGCTCACCCTTACGCAGGGCTGAAGCTTTCTTT
CDR3: CASSPLRRAEAFF
J: TRBJ1-1
size: few
V: TRBV18
D: -

DNA: TGTGCCAGCAATGGACAGCCGAACACCGGGGAGCTGTTTTTT
CDR3: CASNGQPNTGELFF
J: TRBJ2-2
size: -
V: TRBV6-5
D: -

DNA: TGTGCCAGCTCACCAAGAAACAGGAACACAGATACGCAGTATTTT
CDR3: CASSPRNRNTDTQYF
J: TRBJ2-3
size: -
V: TRBV18
D: -

DNA: TGTGCCAGCCGAGGGCCCACTAGCGGGTATCAGCCCCAGCATTTT
CDR3: CASRGPTSGYQPQHF
J: TRBJ1-5
size: few
V: TRBV19
D: -

DNA: TGTGCCAGCAGTTTCTCCCCTCAGAAAGACTCCTTTCCCTCTGGGGCCAACGTCCTGACTTTC
CDR3: CASSFSPQKDSFPSGANVLTF
J: TRBJ2-6
size: -
V: TRBV6-2/TRBV6-3
D: -

DNA: TGTGCCAGCTCACCACGGGTCGGGGGACTAGAGACCCAGTACTTC
CDR3: CASSPRVGGLETQYF
J: TRBJ2-5
size: -
V: TRBV18
D: -

DNA: TGTGCCAGCAAAAGAGCCTCTGGAAACACCATATATTTT
CDR3: CASKRASGNTIYF
J: TRBJ1-3
size: many
V: TRBV6-6
D: -

DNA: TGCGCCAGCAGCTTGGGACAGGTGAACACTGAAGCTTTCTTT
CDR3: CASSLGQVNTEAFF
J: TRBJ1-1
size: -
V: TRBV5-1
D: -

DNA: TGTGCCAGCAGTTTATTCTCGGGACTAGCGGCGAACACCGGGGAGCTGTTTTTT
CDR3: CASSLFSGLAANTGELFF
J: TRBJ2-2
size: -
V: TRBV27
D: TRBD2

DNA: TGTGCCAGTAGTCGAGGGGACAGACCCTCCAATCAGCCCCAGCATTTT
CDR3: CASSRGDRPSNQPQHF
J: TRBJ1-5
size: -
V: TRBV6-2/TRBV6-3
D: TRBD1

DNA: TGTGCCAGCAGCTTAAACGCAGGGAACACTGAAGCTTTCTTT
CDR3: CASSLNAGNTEAFF
J: TRBJ1-1
size: -
V: TRBV7-8
D: -

DNA: TGTGCCAGCAGTACGGGAATGAACACTGAAGCTTTCTTT
CDR3: CASSTGMNTEAFF
J: TRBJ1-1
size: few
V: TRBV6-5
D: -

DNA: TGCGCCAGCAGGCTAACAGGGTTGTCTGGCTACACCTTC
CDR3: CASRLTGLSGYTF
J: TRBJ1-2
size: -
V: TRBV5-1
D: -

DNA: TGTGCCAGCAGTGAATTTTACGGGGGATACAATGAGCAGTTCTTC
CDR3: CASSEFYGGYNEQFF
J: TRBJ2-1
size: -
V: TRBV25-1
D: -

DNA: TGTGCCAGCAGCCCGGGGGGGTTCACCGGGGAGCTGTTTTTT
CDR3: CASSPGGFTGELFF
J: TRBJ2-2
size: -
V: TRBV7-2
D: TRBD2

DNA: TGTGCCAGCAGTTACCAGGACAGGGTCCGACATCAGCCCCAGCATTTT
CDR3: CASSYQDRVRHQPQHF
J: TRBJ1-5
size: -
V: TRBV6-5
D: TRBD1

DNA: TGCGCCAGCAGCTTGGTGGGGACAGAGTTCGATGAGCAGTTCTTC
CDR3: CASSLVGTEFDEQFF
J: TRBJ2-1
size: -
V: TRBV5-1
D: TRBD1

DNA: TGTGCCAGCAGTGGGGGGGTGGAGACCCAGTACTTC
CDR3: CASSGGVETQYF
J: TRBJ2-5
size: once
V: TRBV12-3/TRBV12-4
D: TRBD2

DNA: TGTGCCACCAACCCCAGGGCAACTAATGAAAAACTGTTTTTT
CDR3: CATNPRATNEKLFF
J: TRBJ1-4
size: once
V: TRBV19
D: -

DNA: TGTGCCAGCAGTTTTTCCCAGCAGGTAGCTTTCTTT
CDR3: CASSFSQQVAFF
J: TRBJ1-1
size: -
V: TRBV12-3/TRBV12-4
D: -

DNA: TGTGCCAGCAGAAGGGGTCACGACACTGAAGCTTTCTTT
CDR3: CASRRGHDTEAFF
J: TRBJ1-1
size: -
V: TRBV7-3
D: -

DNA: TGTGCCAGCAGCGACAAGTCACCGAGCTATGGCTACACCTTC
CDR3: CASSDKSPSYGYTF
J: TRBJ1-2
size: -
V: TRBV7-8
D: -

DNA: TGTGCCACAACCGGGACAGGGGCCGGTTATGGCTACACCTTC
CDR3: CATTGTGAGYGYTF
J: TRBJ1-2
size: -
V: TRBV15
D: TRBD1

DNA: TGTGCCAGCAGTTCGCCGCTGGGTAGGGACTATAGCAATCAGCCCCAGCATTTT
CDR3: CASSSPLGRDYSNQPQHF
J: TRBJ1-5
size: -
V: TRBV28
D: -

DNA: TGTGCCAGCAGCTTCCGGGACAGGGGGCTCCATGAGCAGTTCTTC
CDR3: CASSFRDRGLHEQFF
J: TRBJ2-1
size: few
V: TRBV6-2/TRBV6-3
D: TRBD1

DNA: TGCGCCAGCAGTGAGGTAGCTAGCGGGGGGGAGCAGTTCTTC
CDR3: CASSEVASGGEQFF
J: TRBJ2-1
size: once
V: TRBV10-2
D: TRBD2

DNA: TGTGCCAGCACAAGGGGGGGCAGGAGCACAGATACGCAGTATTTT
CDR3: CASTRGGRSTDTQYF
J: TRBJ2-3
size: -
V: TRBV27
D: -

DNA: TGTGCCACTAGACAGGCAGGAAACACTGAAGCTTTCTTT
CDR3: CATRQAGNTEAFF
J: TRBJ1-1
size: once
V: TRBV28
D: -

DNA: TGTGCCAGCAGCCAGGGGACCGCCGCTGAAGCTTTCTTT
CDR3: CASSQGTAAEAFF
J: TRBJ1-1
size: -
V: TRBV5-8
D: -

DNA: TGTGCCAGCAGTCTTATGAACACTGAAGCTTTCTTT
CDR3: CASSLMNTEAFF
J: TRBJ1-1
size: few
V: TRBV6-1
D: -

DNA: TGTGCCAGCATCGGGACAGGGCAAGGCTCCTACGAGCAGTACTTC
CDR3: CASIGTGQGSYEQYF
J: TRBJ2-7
size: -
V: TRBV28
D: TRBD1

DNA: TGCGCCAGCAGCTTGGCGGGGAACTCCTACGAGCAGTACTTC
CDR3: CASSLAGNSYEQYF
J: TRBJ2-7
size: -
V: TRBV5-1
D: -

DNA: TGTGCCAGCAGTCCGTCGGGACAGACCTACGAGCAGTACTTC
CDR3: CASSPSGQTYEQYF
J: TRBJ2-7
size: -
V: TRBV27
D: TRBD1

DNA: TGTGCCAGCAGCTTAGGCGAGCGGGGCCAAGATACGCAGTATTTT
CDR3: CASSLGERGQDTQYF
J: TRBJ2-3
size: few
V: TRBV7-9
D: TRBD2

DNA: TGTGCCAGCAGACGACTAGCGGGAGCGACAGATACGCAGTATTTT
CDR3: CASRRLAGATDTQYF
J: TRBJ2-3
size: -
V: TRBV7-9
D: TRBD2

DNA: TGTGCCAGCAGCTTAAGGCTAGCGGGAGGTTTCAATGAGCAGTTCTTC
CDR3: CASSLRLAGGFNEQFF
J: TRBJ2-1
size: -
V: TRBV7-7
D: TRBD2

DNA: TGTGCCAGCAGCTCCTCACAGGGGTTGGCCGGGGAGCTGTTTTTT
CDR3: CASSSSQGLAGELFF
J: TRBJ2-2
size: -
V: TRBV7-3
D: TRBD1